Listed below are T cell receptor beta chains from one sample, sequenced in a study of cytomegalovirus exposure and HLA in healthy donors. TCRdb keeps only in-frame clones here, not all; method: immunoSEQ multiplex PCR. The data show 95,000 to 150,000 clones, 75% to 90% seen once. The sample comprised PBMCs. These receptors were taken from a man between 25 and 39 years old in good health and CMV-seronegative. The conserved cysteine and the conserved F or W are not part of the CDR3 here. The size of a clone is reported for some rows only, either as once, few or many, or as a class for expanded clones.

j_call | v_call | clone_size | cdr3_aa
TRBJ1-6 | TRBV25-1 | - | ASSSSSSYNSPLH
TRBJ1-2 | TRBV7-9 | - | ASSLTTANYGYT
TRBJ1-1 | TRBV28 | - | ASSSRQATANTEAF
TRBJ1-4 | TRBV4-2 | - | ASSQESVRQGGEKLF
TRBJ2-7 | TRBV5-4 | - | ASSAGLAGGREQY
TRBJ1-1 | TRBV5-1 | few | ASSLWGELNTEAF
TRBJ2-1 | TRBV5-1 | - | ASSLAGGGVNNEQF
TRBJ2-1 | TRBV6-4 | - | AQHIPGSYNEQF
TRBJ2-6 | TRBV29-1 | few | SVETDVNSGANVLT
TRBJ2-1 | TRBV10-3 | - | AITPGQGQVEQF
TRBJ2-7 | TRBV7-2 | - | ASRPRLAGTYEQY
TRBJ1-1 | TRBV27 | few | ASSLSGMNTEAF
TRBJ1-2 | TRBV7-9 | - | ASSATRDRVHGYT
TRBJ1-2 | TRBV28 | - | ASRATGSYGYT
TRBJ2-1 | TRBV5-1 | - | ASSLRPQGFYNEQF
TRBJ2-7 | TRBV27 | - | ASSLRLAAKSEQY
TRBJ1-1 | TRBV10-3 | - | AIGGQGLNTEAF
TRBJ1-2 | TRBV5-4 | - | ASSLERNSRSGYT
TRBJ1-2 | TRBV4-3 | - | ASSQEGRGYYGYT
TRBJ1-2 | TRBV28 | few | VGGSRRNYGYT
TRBJ2-3 | TRBV28 | - | ASIGSGRDTQY
TRBJ2-3 | TRBV9 | - | ASSGQGADTQY
TRBJ2-7 | TRBV28 | few | ASSFMGPFGEQY
TRBJ2-2 | TRBV28 | - | ASSSPGGVGELL
TRBJ2-2 | TRBV10-1 | - | ASRSDTGELF
TRBJ1-1 | TRBV2 | few | ASTPERQGEAF
TRBJ1-3 | TRBV10-3 | - | ASSSPVSVHTIY
TRBJ1-6 | TRBV13 | - | ASSYRDSGSPLH
TRBJ2-2 | TRBV4-2 | - | ASSQGSGGTGELF
TRBJ2-1 | TRBV28 | - | ASSGGPFDEQF
TRBJ2-7 | TRBV21-1 | - | ASSTDRAYEQY
TRBJ2-2 | TRBV14 | - | ASSQDWGQGRTGELF
TRBJ2-7 | TRBV7-2 | - | ASSSSTGDEQY
TRBJ1-2 | TRBV6-1 | - | ASSEPMTEEYGYT
TRBJ2-7 | TRBV10-2 | - | ASSESTRGVSSYEQY
TRBJ2-1 | TRBV4-1 | - | ASSPRVILAGAPSSYNEQF
TRBJ1-2 | TRBV6-1 | - | ASSLSGQSYGYT
TRBJ2-7 | TRBV19 | - | ASTDHRGSYEQY
TRBJ2-3 | TRBV28 | few | ASSPGQGADTQY
TRBJ1-2 | TRBV9 | - | ASSSAPSGGYT
TRBJ2-2 | TRBV11-3 | - | ASSWGGTGELF
TRBJ2-1 | TRBV4-2 | - | ASSQDPTSGGDEQF
TRBJ1-1 | TRBV9 | - | ASSGGSGGDTEAF
TRBJ1-2 | TRBV5-1 | - | ASSRTGGTEDYGYT
TRBJ2-7 | TRBV7-9 | - | ASSSDSPPEQY
TRBJ2-5 | TRBV7-7 | - | ASSLGGSMLETQY
TRBJ1-6 | TRBV28 | - | ASSPSHNSPLH
TRBJ2-5 | TRBV5-1 | - | ASSSLGGALQETQY
TRBJ2-7 | TRBV5-1 | - | ASSNPGFSYEQY
TRBJ2-1 | TRBV11-2 | - | ASSQTLAGGQF
TRBJ1-4 | TRBV5-1 | few | ASRSQGSNEKLF